This T cell receptor beta chain was recovered during a study of T cells in Graves' hyperthyroidism and ophthalmopathy. What was amplified from RNA transcripts were TCR beta CDR3 regions. HTBI primers were employed in a first-round RT-PCR of the TCR CDR3. TCRdb independently ran MiXCR on the multiplex PCR reads; one entry per CDR3 protein. The data contain about 350,000 distinct CDR3 sequences, about 18% of them singletons. This clonotype showed up just a few times. The CDR3 is 13 residues long. The trim removed 7 bases at V and 5 bases at J, leaving 5 bases unmatched. CDR1 is LNHDA, CDR2 SQIVND, per germline (reference sequence).

This TCR was sampled from a woman in her twenties or thirties with Graves' hyperthyroidism that later progressed to Graves' ophthalmopathy. The V call is TRBV19, the J call TRBJ2-5; TRBD1 matches at 9 bases. Sequencing input: blood. The chain's CDR3 is CASTTGGGETQYF. The CDR3 DNA reads as TGTGCCAGTACCACAGGGGGCGGCGAGACCCAGTACTTC.